The source of this T cell receptor (beta chain) is a study of T cell responses to AZD1222 COVID-19 vaccine. Germline V gene lookup returns CDR1 MRHNA and CDR2 SNTAGT. The CDR3 contains 16 residues. V was trimmed by 2 bases and J by 5 bases, leaving 19 bases between them. This clone was detected a few times. Sequencing was performed with immunoSEQ multiplex PCR; in TCRdb, only in-frame clones are kept and a portion is missing. Of approximately 120,000 clones detected, roughly 90% appear once; the ten largest clones hold under 5%. The J gene is TRBJ2-7, the V gene TRBV6-4, with D tentatively TRBD1 or TRBD2 (6 bases each). The material was peripheral blood, obtained on day 0 of AZD1222 vaccination. This clonotype was sampled from an adult in good health. The CDR3 sequence: CASSDGGGEGPHEQYF. The CDR3 nucleotides are TGTGCCAGCAGTGACGGAGGGGGTGAGGGGCCGCACGAGCAGTACTTC.